The T cell receptor (beta chain) described here comes from a study of T-cell memory formation after mild COVID-19. CDR1 is MNHEY and CDR2 is SVGAGI in the germline V gene. The CDR3 has 14 amino acids. The V and J ends lost 5 bases and 2 bases respectively, with 10 bases between them. TCRdb itself ran the 5' RACE reads through MiXCR, one entry per CDR3 protein. Of a few hundred thousand distinct CDR3 sequences in the sample, roughly 15% are singletons; the top ten hold roughly 25%. This clonotype has more than one count but fewer than ten. The clonotype was recovered from a man aged 18-30 years who had mild COVID-19 (a few samples of this study predate the infection). Cell type and time point are not known. The sequenced sample consisted of PBMCs or a T cell subset sorted from them (not recorded which). The chain uses TRBV6-5 and TRBJ1-3; D may be TRBD1 (6 bases). The CDR3 DNA reads as TGTGCCAGCAGTCAGGGGAACCCTGGAAACACCATATATTTT. It specifies CASSQGNPGNTIYF.